This is a list of T cell receptor beta chains from one sample in a study of blood T cell repertoires in COVID-19. Clones were read by immunoSEQ multiplex PCR, and TCRdb kept only the in-frame ones, dropping some. Among more than 250,000 clones listed, around 86% were seen once. Sample: PBMCs or T cells enriched from blood (not recorded which). These receptors were collected from a woman aged 18-30 years who had recovered from COVID-19. Both conserved end residues are part of each CDR3. Only part of the rows carry a size: once, few, many, or a class if the clone is expanded.

v_call: TRBV7-3
clone_size: -
j_call: TRBJ1-1
cdr3_length: 16
cdr3_aa: CASSLSPAGGNTEAFF

v_call: TRBV10-2
clone_size: -
j_call: TRBJ1-5
cdr3_length: 15
cdr3_aa: CASSVSREGDQPQHF

v_call: TRBV7-3
clone_size: -
j_call: TRBJ2-1
cdr3_length: 17
cdr3_aa: CASSGGTSGIPYNEQFF

v_call: TRBV29-1
clone_size: -
j_call: TRBJ2-3
cdr3_length: 16
cdr3_aa: CSVEGGSGGPTDTQYF

v_call: TRBV5-1
clone_size: -
j_call: TRBJ2-1
cdr3_length: 15
cdr3_aa: CASTPGLAVYNEQFF

v_call: TRBV3-1/TRBV3-2
clone_size: few
j_call: TRBJ2-1
cdr3_length: 14
cdr3_aa: CASSRTSGYNEQFF

v_call: TRBV24-1
clone_size: -
j_call: TRBJ1-6
cdr3_length: 19
cdr3_aa: CATSPKPYQGLGNNSPLHF

v_call: TRBV29-1
clone_size: once
j_call: TRBJ2-1
cdr3_length: 12
cdr3_aa: CSVDVRYNEQFF

v_call: TRBV30
clone_size: -
j_call: TRBJ1-1
cdr3_length: 16
cdr3_aa: CAWSFAVAGANTEAFF

v_call: TRBV14
clone_size: -
j_call: TRBJ2-7
cdr3_length: 13
cdr3_aa: CASSARDSLSQYF

v_call: TRBV28
clone_size: -
j_call: TRBJ1-4
cdr3_length: 13
cdr3_aa: CASSSGQTEKLFF

v_call: TRBV7-2
clone_size: -
j_call: TRBJ2-5
cdr3_length: 14
cdr3_aa: CASSFPTGQETQYF

v_call: TRBV28
clone_size: -
j_call: TRBJ2-5
cdr3_length: 16
cdr3_aa: CASSLAGGLHQETQYF

v_call: TRBV18
clone_size: -
j_call: TRBJ1-1
cdr3_length: 12
cdr3_aa: CASSAGGDEAFF

v_call: TRBV7-9
clone_size: few
j_call: TRBJ1-1
cdr3_length: 13
cdr3_aa: CASSSTGATEAFF

v_call: TRBV7-3
clone_size: -
j_call: TRBJ2-2
cdr3_length: 13
cdr3_aa: CASSPIRTGELFF

v_call: TRBV19
clone_size: -
j_call: TRBJ2-7
cdr3_length: 11
cdr3_aa: CASTNGYEQYF

v_call: TRBV7-8
clone_size: -
j_call: TRBJ1-3
cdr3_length: 15
cdr3_aa: CASSLGRGAGNTIYF

v_call: TRBV28
clone_size: -
j_call: TRBJ1-3
cdr3_length: 19
cdr3_aa: CASSSDPRTGLISGNTIYF

v_call: TRBV5-1
clone_size: few
j_call: TRBJ1-3
cdr3_length: 16
cdr3_aa: CASSLGGRHSGNTIYF

v_call: TRBV10-3
clone_size: -
j_call: TRBJ2-3
cdr3_length: 13
cdr3_aa: CAIKSGGGDTQYF

v_call: TRBV4-2
clone_size: -
j_call: TRBJ2-7
cdr3_length: 14
cdr3_aa: CASSLGLAGDEQYF

v_call: TRBV5-1
clone_size: -
j_call: TRBJ1-2
cdr3_length: 12
cdr3_aa: CASSLGTVGYTF

v_call: TRBV30
clone_size: -
j_call: TRBJ2-7
cdr3_length: 15
cdr3_aa: CAWSASPGGLREQYF

v_call: TRBV7-9
clone_size: -
j_call: TRBJ1-2
cdr3_length: 13
cdr3_aa: CASSFTGNYGYTF

v_call: TRBV28
clone_size: -
j_call: TRBJ2-5
cdr3_length: 15
cdr3_aa: CASSFVGAGVETQYF

v_call: TRBV7-9
clone_size: -
j_call: TRBJ1-5
cdr3_length: 15
cdr3_aa: CASSFGGSGDQPQHF

v_call: TRBV5-6
clone_size: -
j_call: TRBJ2-3
cdr3_length: 13
cdr3_aa: CASAQRATDTQYF

v_call: TRBV6-4
clone_size: -
j_call: TRBJ1-6
cdr3_length: 13
cdr3_aa: CASSDTLESPLHF

v_call: TRBV4-1
clone_size: -
j_call: TRBJ1-5
cdr3_length: 16
cdr3_aa: CASSQEWASSNQPQHF

v_call: TRBV6-4
clone_size: many
j_call: TRBJ2-3
cdr3_length: 15
cdr3_aa: CASSGTSGGTDTQYF

v_call: TRBV30
clone_size: -
j_call: TRBJ1-1
cdr3_length: 11
cdr3_aa: CAWSPLYEAFF

v_call: TRBV20-1
clone_size: -
j_call: TRBJ2-7
cdr3_length: 13
cdr3_aa: CSASSRAPYEQYF

v_call: TRBV2
clone_size: -
j_call: TRBJ2-5
cdr3_length: 15
cdr3_aa: CASSLNSGVQETQYF

v_call: TRBV19
clone_size: -
j_call: TRBJ1-2
cdr3_length: 12
cdr3_aa: CASSITRVGYTF

v_call: TRBV5-1
clone_size: -
j_call: TRBJ2-7
cdr3_length: 15
cdr3_aa: CASSLTSGPSYEQYF